The 5 T cell receptor beta chains below come from one sample, sequenced in a study of tissue T cells after allogeneic stem cell transplantation. The table came from immunoSEQ multiplex PCR; TCRdb's copy has only in-frame clones and leaves some out. The data contain several thousand clones, about 60% of them singletons. Sequencing used tissue from the esophagus, obtained at autopsy. All receptors come from an older female donor with lung cancer.

V and J are TRBV7-9 and TRBJ2-7; perhaps TRBD2 as D (5 bases). V lost 3 bases and J 5 bases, leaving 14 bases between the germline ends. This CDR3 has 14 amino acids. Germline V gives CDR1 SEHNR, CDR2 FQNEAQ (reference sequence). CDR3 DNA sequence: TGTGCCAGCAGCTTGGACTCGTTAGTCCACGAGCAGTACTTC. Its protein product is CASSLDSLVHEQYF.

This clone has a handful of counts. The genes are TRBV30 and TRBJ1-5; possible D gene TRBD1, 5 bases. V lost 2 bases to trimming and J lost 1 base, with 15 bases between them. The CDR3 consists of 16 residues. Germline V lookup: CDR1 GTSNPN, CDR2 SVGIG (reference sequence). The chain's CDR3 is CAWSPHFPGSNQPQHF. The CDR3, as DNA: TGTGCCTGGAGTCCCCATTTCCCAGGGAGCAATCAGCCCCAGCATTTT.

The CDR3 loop is CASSYSRGANNEQFF. The CDR3 DNA reads as TGTGCCAGCAGTTACTCTAGGGGCGCGAACAATGAGCAGTTCTTC. This chain uses TRBV6-5 with TRBJ2-1, with D maybe TRBD1 (5 bases). The CDR3 covers 15 residues. Germline loops: CDR1 MNHEY, CDR2 SVGAGI. V was cut by 0 bases and J by 5 bases, with 11 bases left in between.

This clone has just a few counts. V and J are TRBV9 and TRBJ1-3; 7 bases match TRBD1. This CDR3 comprises 16 residues. CDR1 and CDR2 from the germline V gene are SGDLS and YYNGEE. V shed 4 bases and J 4 bases; nucleotides not matched to a gene: 11. The CDR3 DNA is TGTGCCAGCAGCATGACAGGGTTGGATGGGGGAAACACCATATATTTT. Encoded protein: CASSMTGLDGGNTIYF.

The gene calls are TRBV6-1 and TRBJ2-2; D is undetermined. CDR1 and CDR2 (germline): MNHNS, SASEGT. V lost 2 bases and J lost 5, with 6 bases in between. The CDR3 covers 13 residues. The chain's CDR3 is CASSEYRTGELFF. For the CDR3, the DNA is TGTGCCAGCAGTGAATACAGAACCGGGGAGCTGTTTTTT.